This TCR beta chain came from a study of Graves' ophthalmopathy and Graves' hyperthyroidism. Ophthalmopathy was moderately-to-severely active, CAS at least 3, NOSPECS at least 4, lasting under 3 months. Clinical symptoms, serum thyroxine, TRAb, thyroid ultrasound and orbital computed tomography determined diagnosis. Germline V gene sequence: CDR1 SGHTS, CDR2 YDEGEE. The CDR3 totals 14 residues. Trimming left V 5 bases short and J 4 bases short, with 15 bases between. This clonotype was observed at least ten times. RNA transcripts provided the template for amplifying TCR beta CDR3 regions. First-round RT-PCR with HTBI primers preceded a second-round multiplex PCR. TCRdb passed the multiplex PCR reads through MiXCR, listing each CDR3 protein once. The sample includes about 340,000 distinct CDR3 sequences, about a sixth of them seen just once.

The sample consisted of peripheral blood. The V and J genes are TRBV5-8 and TRBJ1-1; D may be TRBD1 (6 bases). This TCR came from an adult man with Graves' ophthalmopathy. CDR3 residues: CASRTTGRGTEAFF. Written as DNA, the CDR3 is TGTGCCAGCAGGACGACAGGACGCGGCACTGAAGCTTTCTTT.